This T cell receptor (beta chain) is drawn from a study of T cells in Graves' hyperthyroidism and ophthalmopathy. The length of the CDR3 is 14 residues. V lost 7 bases to trimming and J lost 5 bases, with 17 bases between them. Germline CDR1 reads MDHEN; CDR2 reads SYDVKM. There were TCR beta CDR3 regions amplified from RNA transcripts. First-round RT-PCR with HTBI primers amplified the TCR CDR3 region. One entry per CDR3 protein, called by TCRdb with MiXCR from the multiplex PCR reads. The data show more than 500,000 distinct CDR3 sequences, 12% to 15% seen once. General observations from the study: Peripheral blood also featured most of the thyroid clonotypes expanded above 0.001.

Regarding this clonotype: The antigen is unknown. This may be a read error: a much more frequent sequence differs by one nucleotide.

Not enrolled were patients with uncontrolled infection, other autoimmune disease, pregnancy or lactation. PBMCs stemmed from less than 13 ml fresh peripheral blood. The sequencing sample was made of blood. The TCR originated in a woman aged 40 to 50 with Graves' hyperthyroidism. The chain uses TRBV28 and TRBJ1-1; a weak D match, TRBD1 (6 bases). The CDR3 reads CASNPLGQMTEAFF. CDR3 DNA: TGTGCCAGCAACCCACTCGGACAGATGACTGAAGCTTTCTTT.